This entry describes one TCR beta chain. This specimen belongs to a study of control samples from healthy donors and cancer patients. This CDR3 region has 15 residues. V lost 6 bases, J lost 6 bases, and 19 bases lay in between. Germline V gene lookup returns CDR1 MNHNY and CDR2 SVGAGI (reference sequence). Generated by immunoSEQ multiplex PCR, the TCRdb table keeps only in-frame clones and is missing some. The data hold around 140,000 clones, with roughly nine tenths observed a single time. The rearrangement links TRBV6-6 to TRBJ2-3; weak D call: TRBD1 (5 bases). Material for sequencing was PBMCs. This TCR came from a man aged 50 or older with head and neck cancer. This CDR3 reads CASRDRARAGDTQYF. Here the CDR3 DNA reads TGTGCCAGCAGAGATCGGGCCAGGGCTGGGGATACGCAGTATTTT.